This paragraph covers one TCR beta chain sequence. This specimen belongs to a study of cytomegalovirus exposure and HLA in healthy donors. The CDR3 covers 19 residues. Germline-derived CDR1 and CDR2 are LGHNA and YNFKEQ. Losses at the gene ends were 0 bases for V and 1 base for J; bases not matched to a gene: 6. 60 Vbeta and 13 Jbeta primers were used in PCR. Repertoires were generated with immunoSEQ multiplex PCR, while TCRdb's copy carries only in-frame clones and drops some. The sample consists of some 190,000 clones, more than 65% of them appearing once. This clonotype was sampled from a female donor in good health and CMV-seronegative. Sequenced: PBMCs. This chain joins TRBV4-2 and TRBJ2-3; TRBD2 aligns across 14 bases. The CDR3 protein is CASSQEIPGLAGGTDTQYF. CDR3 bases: TGTGCCAGCAGCCAAGAAATTCCGGGACTAGCGGGGGGCACAGATACGCAGTATTTT.